This T cell receptor (beta chain) emerged from a study of blood T cell repertoires in COVID-19. Study in general: Acute and convalescent COVID-19 specimens originated in the United States, Italy and Spain. PBMCs, B-cell-depleted T cells, or T cells were the source of the cDNA or gDNA that made up the material.

Germline loops: CDR1 SGHRS, CDR2 YFSETQ. The CDR3 is made up of 14 amino acids. V gave up 5 bases and J gave up 3 bases; unmatched junction bases: 6. In the original processing: Amplified reference gene primers provided the basis for estimating nucleated cell counts. Assay used: immunoSEQ multiplex PCR; TCRdb lists only in-frame clones, some missing. The DNA was the basis for D and trimming; V, J and clone size are from that table. The table lists 250,000 to 350,000 clones, approximately 83% of them singletons, with 15% to 18% in the top ten. The Seattle site enrolled patients during active infection and followed them longitudinally.

Sequenced: peripheral blood. This clonotype was sampled from a person aged 65 to 79 with COVID-19, enrolled during active disease. V usage is TRBV5-1 and J usage is TRBJ2-7, with TRBD2 identical over 9 bases. Here the CDR3 DNA reads TGCGCCAGCAGGCGGACTAGCGAGGGCTACGAGCAGTACTTC. Amino acid sequence: CASRRTSEGYEQYF.